The rows below give T cell receptor beta chains drawn from one sample of a study of human T cells and chemical hapten exposure. TCRdb reprocessed the RACE reads with MiXCR, giving one entry per CDR3 protein. The repertoire holds tens of thousands of distinct CDR3 sequences, with over 7.5% as singletons. This specimen was whole blood, taken in connection with sensitization to the hapten diphenylcyclopropenone (DPC). The receptors were sampled from a woman aged 40 to 50 with alopecia areata. Some clones in this sample may be carry-over from other donors' samples. The CDR3 runs from the conserved cysteine through the conserved F or W. The D gene is left open where the match is weak. Expanded clones get a size class; other rows say once, few or many, or leave the size out.

j_call clone_size d_call v_call cdr3_length cdr3_aa cdr3_nt
TRBJ2-1 NA TRBD1 TRBV6-5 15 CASSRDRDSYNEQFF TGTGCCAGCAGTCGGGACAGGGATTCCTACAATGAGCAGTTCTTC
TRBJ2-3 many NA TRBV11-2 14 CASSLRLPGDTQYF TGTGCCAGCAGCTTACGGCTTCCGGGGGATACGCAGTATTTT
TRBJ2-5 many NA TRBV12-3/TRBV12-4 12 CASSFLQETQYF TGTGCCAGCAGTTTCTTGCAGGAGACCCAGTACTTC
TRBJ1-2 many NA TRBV3-1 17 CASSQDPVTPANYGYTF TGTGCCAGCAGCCAAGATCCAGTGACACCCGCTAACTATGGCTACACCTTC
TRBJ2-3 many NA TRBV9 14 CASSGGYFTDTQYF TGTGCCAGCAGCGGGGGATATTTCACAGATACGCAGTATTTT
TRBJ2-3 many TRBD2 TRBV18 16 CASSRGLAGTTDTQYF TGTGCCAGCTCACGGGGACTAGCGGGGACCACAGATACGCAGTATTTT
TRBJ2-2 NA TRBD2 TRBV2 15 CASVLAGLNTGELFF TGTGCCAGCGTTCTAGCGGGGCTAAACACCGGGGAGCTGTTTTTT
TRBJ2-1 many NA TRBV12-3/TRBV12-4 14 CASNIGTQANEQFF TGTGCCAGCAACATCGGGACCCAAGCGAATGAGCAGTTCTTC
TRBJ2-3 NA TRBD2 TRBV4-1 17 CASSEPGTGGAIYTQYF TGCGCCAGCAGCGAACCGGGGACCGGGGGGGCCATATATACGCAGTATTTT
TRBJ1-1 many TRBD1 TRBV28 16 CASRPRGTGVNTEAFF TGTGCCAGCAGGCCCCGCGGGACAGGAGTGAACACTGAAGCTTTCTTT
TRBJ1-2 many NA TRBV12-3/TRBV12-4 13 CASQNREVYGYTF TGTGCCAGCCAAAACAGGGAGGTCTATGGCTACACCTTC
TRBJ2-1 many TRBD1 TRBV10-3 16 CAIREILGTGYNEQFF TGTGCCATCAGGGAAATTCTAGGGACAGGATACAATGAGCAGTTCTTC
TRBJ2-3 many NA TRBV2 14 CASSEGRGADTQYF TGTGCCAGCAGTGAAGGCAGGGGAGCAGATACGCAGTATTTT
TRBJ2-3 few NA TRBV25-1 14 CASSDVTGPDTQYF TGTGCCAGCAGTGACGTAACAGGGCCAGATACGCAGTATTTT
TRBJ1-1 many NA TRBV10-3 14 CATVRVVYNTEAFF TGTGCCACCGTACGCGTCGTATACAACACTGAAGCTTTCTTT
TRBJ2-5 many NA TRBV19 16 CASSISGTKTKGTQYF TGTGCCAGTAGTATATCAGGGACCAAGACTAAGGGGACCCAGTACTTC
TRBJ1-1 few TRBD1 TRBV12-3/TRBV12-4 16 CASSPTGGAGDTEAFF TGTGCCAGCAGCCCAACAGGGGGCGCAGGTGATACTGAAGCTTTCTTT
TRBJ2-5 many NA TRBV12-3/TRBV12-4 14 CASSPPSLQETQYF TGTGCCAGCAGTCCCCCTAGCCTCCAAGAGACCCAGTACTTC
TRBJ1-5 few NA TRBV27 16 CASSFGRDYGNQPQHF TGTGCCAGCAGTTTCGGTCGGGATTACGGCAATCAGCCCCAGCATTTT
TRBJ1-2 many NA TRBV5-1 17 CASSLGGAGTANYGYTF TGCGCCAGCAGCTTGGGAGGGGCAGGTACAGCTAACTATGGCTACACCTTC
TRBJ2-1 many TRBD2 TRBV2 15 CASTMGGTTYNEQFF TGTGCCAGCACGATGGGGGGGACCACCTACAATGAGCAGTTCTTC
TRBJ1-5 few NA TRBV4-1 15 CASSQWEQGNQPQHF TGCGCCAGCAGCCAATGGGAACAGGGTAATCAGCCCCAGCATTTT
TRBJ1-2 many TRBD1 TRBV4-3 14 CASSHLDREDGYTF TGCGCCAGCAGCCACCTGGACAGGGAGGATGGCTACACCTTC
TRBJ2-1 NA NA TRBV14 15 CASSPNLYPKHEQFF TGTGCCAGCAGCCCTAACCTTTACCCTAAGCATGAGCAGTTCTTC
TRBJ2-3 few TRBD2 TRBV6-2/TRBV6-3 17 CASSYSPSGGLTDTQYF TGTGCCAGCAGTTACTCTCCTAGCGGGGGGCTCACAGATACGCAGTATTTT
TRBJ2-1 many NA TRBV6-5 14 CASSYSLAYNEQFF TGTGCCAGCAGTTACTCCCTAGCCTACAATGAGCAGTTCTTC
TRBJ1-5 few NA TRBV4-1 16 CASSQDFSFGNQPQHF TGCGCCAGCAGCCAAGATTTTTCCTTTGGCAATCAGCCCCAGCATTTT
TRBJ2-7 once NA TRBV27 14 CASSLSNLGREQYF TGTGCCAGCAGTTTATCAAATCTGGGCAGGGAGCAGTACTTC
TRBJ2-6 few NA TRBV4-2 19 CASSQPSGLNRVGANVLTF TGTGCCAGCAGCCAACCTAGTGGGCTAAACAGGGTTGGGGCCAACGTCCTGACTTTC
TRBJ1-6 many NA TRBV9 15 CASSVAAGSNSPLHF TGTGCCAGCAGCGTAGCCGCAGGGAGCAATTCACCCCTCCACTTT
TRBJ1-2 few TRBD1 TRBV29-1 12 CSGAGTDYGYTF TGCAGCGGGGCCGGGACAGACTATGGCTACACCTTC
TRBJ2-3 many NA TRBV9 14 CASSPLASTDTQYF TGTGCCAGCAGCCCTTTGGCTAGCACAGATACGCAGTATTTT
TRBJ1-2 many NA TRBV7-2 14 CASSLIRQLYGYTF TGTGCCAGCAGCTTAATCAGACAGCTCTATGGCTACACCTTC
TRBJ1-6 many NA TRBV25-1 13 CASRAMDNSPLHF TGTGCCAGCAGGGCCATGGATAATTCACCCCTCCACTTT
TRBJ1-2 many TRBD1 TRBV5-1 15 CASSLGQGYDYGYTF TGCGCCAGCAGCTTGGGACAGGGGTACGACTATGGCTACACCTTC
TRBJ2-5 many NA TRBV10-3 12 CAISEGLETQYF TGTGCCATCAGTGAGGGGTTGGAGACCCAGTACTTC
TRBJ2-6 NA NA TRBV7-2 17 CASSLATGYSGANVLTF TGTGCCAGCAGCTTAGCTACAGGGTACTCTGGGGCCAACGTCCTGACTTTC
TRBJ2-4 many TRBD1 TRBV6-2/TRBV6-3 13 CASTPTGTGIQYF TGTGCCAGCACTCCGACAGGGACGGGCATTCAGTACTTC
TRBJ1-1 many NA TRBV12-3/TRBV12-4 12 CASSFPGAEAFF TGTGCCAGCAGTTTTCCAGGGGCTGAAGCTTTCTTT
TRBJ1-1 many TRBD1 TRBV10-3 16 CAIGKLEGARDTEAFF TGTGCCATCGGGAAATTAGAGGGGGCGCGGGACACTGAAGCTTTCTTT
TRBJ2-4 NA NA TRBV29-1 14 CSAKGFGTKNIQYF TGCAGCGCGAAAGGGTTTGGGACCAAAAACATTCAGTACTTC
TRBJ2-5 many TRBD2 TRBV4-2 16 CASSPGLAGGQETQYF TGTGCCAGCAGCCCAGGACTAGCGGGGGGACAAGAGACCCAGTACTTC
TRBJ2-2 many TRBD1 TRBV28 14 CASSRGQGTGELFF TGTGCCAGCAGCCGGGGACAGGGGACCGGGGAGCTGTTTTTT
TRBJ2-1 NA NA TRBV6-5 15 CASSYGGSRAYEQFF TGTGCCAGCAGTTACGGGGGCAGTAGGGCCTATGAGCAGTTCTTC
TRBJ2-5 many NA TRBV19 13 CASSIGLRETQYF TGTGCCAGTAGTATTGGGCTCCGGGAGACCCAGTACTTC
TRBJ2-7 many TRBD1 TRBV4-3 16 CASSHLPGTGGNEQYF TGCGCCAGCAGCCACTTGCCCGGGACAGGGGGCAACGAGCAGTACTTC